The 29 T cell receptor beta chains listed next were all sequenced from one sample in a study of early stage breast cancer tumors. TCRdb keeps only in-frame clones here, not all; method: immunoSEQ multiplex PCR. The data contain approximately 30,000 clones, 75% to 85% of them singletons. Sequences were obtained from blood. Source of these receptors: a person aged 60 to 70 with breast cancer.

The CDR3 DNA reads TGTGCCAGCTCACCTATTAGCGGGAGGTACGAGCAGTACTTC. Translated, it gives CASSPISGRYEQYF. The gene calls are TRBV18 and TRBJ2-7; 10 bases agree with TRBD2. Germline V gives CDR1 KGHSH, CDR2 LQKENI. The CDR3 consists of 14 residues. V lost 3 bases to trimming and J lost 4 bases; unmatched junction nucleotides: 3.

The gene calls are TRBV5-1 and TRBJ2-3; 9 nucleotides line up with TRBD2. The CDR3 runs 14 residues. Unmatched junction bases numbered 5, after V lost 4 bases and J lost 5 bases. Per germline, CDR1 SGHRS and CDR2 YFSETQ. As DNA, the CDR3 is TGCGCCAGCAGCGGGCGGGAGGGCCTAGATACGCAGTATTTT. The encoded protein is CASSGREGLDTQYF.

This chain joins TRBV5-4 and TRBJ1-1; possibly TRBD1 for D (5 bases). Trimming took off 5 bases at V and 1 base at J, with 12 bases between the two ends. This CDR3 spans 14 amino acids. Germline CDR1 reads SGHNT; CDR2 reads YYREEE (reference sequence). The CDR3: CASSQAGGNTEAFF. The CDR3, as DNA: TGTGCCAGCAGTCAAGCCGGGGGGAACACTGAAGCTTTCTTT. The full variable domain, rest sourced from reference TRBV5-4 and TRBJ1-1, is ETGVTQSPTHLIKTRGQQVTLRCSSQSGHNTVSWYQQALGQGPQFIFQYYREEENGRGNFPPRFSGLQFPNYSSELNVNALELDDSALYLCASSQAGGNTEAFFGQGTRLTVV.

The rearrangement links TRBV7-8 to TRBJ2-1; TRBD2 agrees at 10 bases. The CDR3 has 19 amino acids. Unmatched junction bases numbered 12, after V lost 1 base and J lost 3 bases. Looked up from germline, CDR1 is SGHVS and CDR2 is FQNEAQ. Here the CDR3 reads CASSLVASGSLLFYNEQFF. The CDR3 DNA reads as TGTGCCAGCAGCTTAGTGGCTAGCGGGAGCCTATTATTCTACAATGAGCAGTTCTTC.

The chain joins TRBV28 to TRBJ1-1, with D unresolved. The CDR3 spans 11 residues. The V gene's germline CDR1 is MDHEN and CDR2 SYDVKM. Trimming stripped 8 bases from V and 2 bases from J, with 6 bases between. CDR3 residues: CASHSNTEAFF. The CDR3 nucleotides are TGTGCCAGCCACAGCAACACTGAAGCTTTCTTT.

The chain combines TRBV5-1 with TRBJ2-5, with 9 bases identical to TRBD2. Germline assignment: CDR1 SGHRS and CDR2 YFSETQ. The length of the CDR3 is 14 residues. J gave up 5 bases and V 2 bases, and 4 bases lay outside the gene matches. This CDR3 is CASSFGTSYETQYF. CDR3 DNA: TGCGCCAGCAGCTTTGGGACTAGCTACGAGACCCAGTACTTC.

The chain links TRBV2 to TRBJ2-7; 9 positions match TRBD1. The trim removed 7 bases at V and 5 bases at J, leaving 15 bases unmatched. Germline V CDR1 and CDR2: SNHLY, FYNNEI. The CDR3 sequence is 16 residues long. CDR3 protein: CASTWNAGTGTDEQYF. The CDR3 region has the DNA TGTGCCAGCACCTGGAACGCCGGGACAGGGACGGACGAGCAGTACTTC.

The chain is built from TRBV25-1 and TRBJ2-5, with 7 positions matching TRBD2. The V gene end was trimmed by 3 bases and the J gene end by 7 bases; junction bases not matched to a gene: 8. This CDR3 contains 14 residues. Germline V gene sequence: CDR1 MGHDK, CDR2 SYGVNS. CDR3 sequence (DNA): TGTGCCAGCAGTGACGCGGGAGAGCTGGCGACCCAGTACTTC. Amino acids: CASSDAGELATQYF.

This clone appeared a few times. The chain joins TRBV12-5 to TRBJ1-2; D remains unclear. This CDR3 is 15 amino acids long. Trimming removed 6 bases at V and 3 bases at J, with 17 bases between. The germline gives CDR1 LGHNT, CDR2 FRNRAP. The CDR3 nucleotides read TGTGCTAGTGGCGATCCCCGGGAATGGTACTATGGCTACACCTTC. Its translation: CASGDPREWYYGYTF. The whole variable domain, remainder taken from reference TRBV12-5 and TRBJ1-2, is DARVTQTPRHKVTEMGQEVTMRCQPILGHNTVFWYRQTMMQGLELLAYFRNRAPLDDSGMPKDRFSAEMPDATLATLKIQPSEPRDSAVYFCASGDPREWYYGYTFGSGTRLTVV.

This clone came up once. The chain is built from TRBV10-3 and TRBJ2-7; 7 bases are a match to TRBD2. Germline V gene sequence: CDR1 ENHRY, CDR2 SYGVKD. The CDR3 is made up of 14 amino acids. Trimming took 6 bases from V and 4 from J; bases not matched to a gene: 9. In DNA form, the CDR3 reads TGTGCCATCAGCCATCCTGCTAGCGGTTACGAGCAGTACTTC. It yields the protein CAISHPASGYEQYF.

CDR3 protein: CASTRQGRGGYTF. In DNA form, the CDR3 reads TGTGCCAGCACCCGACAGGGGAGGGGTGGCTACACCTTC. The chain couples TRBV6-5 to TRBJ1-2, with TRBD1 matching 8 bases. Trimming at V came to 7 bases and at J to 7 bases, leaving 8 bases not matched to a gene. Per germline, CDR1 MNHEY and CDR2 SVGAGI. This CDR3 spans 13 amino acids.

The chain joins TRBV5-4 to TRBJ2-5; 9 nucleotides match TRBD2. There are 16 residues in the CDR3. Per germline, CDR1 SGHNT and CDR2 YYREEE (reference sequence). V lost 0 bases and J lost 2; bases outside the gene matches: 5. The CDR3 DNA is TGTGCCAGCAGCTTGGCGCTGCGGGAGGGTCAAGAGACCCAGTACTTC. Its protein is CASSLALREGQETQYF.

This sequence joins TRBV7-6 and TRBJ2-1, with D possibly TRBD2 on 6 matching bases. The CDR3 is 14 amino acids. Trimming stripped 5 bases from V and 5 bases from J, with 13 bases between. Germline CDR1 is SGHVS and CDR2 is FNYEAQ. CDR3: CASSTQGLHNEQFF. The CDR3 DNA reads TGTGCCAGCAGCACCCAGGGACTTCACAATGAGCAGTTCTTC.

This clone showed up just a few times. V gene TRBV4-2 combines with J gene TRBJ2-5, with D unclear. V dropped 0 bases and J dropped 5 bases, with 13 bases sitting between them. The CDR3 has 15 residues. The germline V gene encodes CDR1 LGHNA and CDR2 YNFKEQ. The CDR3 protein is CASSQDWRLRETQYF. The CDR3 DNA reads TGTGCCAGCAGCCAAGATTGGCGGCTTCGCGAGACCCAGTACTTC.

The chain links TRBV30 to TRBJ1-1; TRBD1 agrees at 9 bases. The length of the CDR3 is 14 residues. Germline trimming cut 5 bases from V and 4 bases from J; bases unmatched to any gene: 8. Germline CDR1 GTSNPN, CDR2 SVGIG (reference sequence). The CDR3 DNA reads TGTGCCTGGGGTGGAGGGACAGGGTCCACTGAAGCTTTCTTT. This sequence encodes CAWGGGTGSTEAFF.

This clone appeared a single time. The chain carries TRBV5-1 and TRBJ2-7; weak D call: TRBD2 (5 bases). The CDR3 loop spans 14 amino acids. Germline assignment: CDR1 SGHRS and CDR2 YFSETQ. The V end was cut by 4 bases, the J end by 4 bases, with 15 bases between. CDR3 in amino acids: CASSITSGVYEQYF. CDR3 nucleotides: TGCGCCAGCAGCATAACTAGTGGAGTTTACGAGCAGTACTTC.

This clone was seen a few times. This chain joins TRBV28 and TRBJ2-7, with 8 bases fitting TRBD1. V shed 7 bases and J 3 bases; nucleotides not matched to a gene: 8. The germline gives CDR1 MDHEN, CDR2 SYDVKM. The CDR3 has 14 amino acids. The CDR3 nucleotides are TGTGCCAGCACAAGCAGACAGGGGCGCTACGAGCAGTACTTC. It is translated as CASTSRQGRYEQYF.

The rearrangement links TRBV6-5 to TRBJ2-1; D ambiguous. V lost 6 bases, J lost 7 bases, and 10 bases lay in between. The CDR3 loop spans 12 amino acids. Germline V gene lookup returns CDR1 MNHEY and CDR2 SVGAGI. The DNA for the CDR3 is TGTGCCAGCAGACAGACGCCGAATGAGCAGTTCTTC. Translating gives CASRQTPNEQFF.

The J gene is TRBJ2-7, the V gene TRBV6-5; D is undetermined. V lost 0 bases to trimming and J lost 4 bases, with 10 bases between them. Germline lookup yields CDR1 MNHEY and CDR2 SVGAGI. This CDR3 has 14 amino acids. CDR3: CASSYSFLSYEQYF. The CDR3 coding sequence is TGTGCCAGCAGTTACTCGTTCCTTTCTTACGAGCAGTACTTC.

V gene TRBV4-2 combines with J gene TRBJ2-6; D perhaps matches TRBD2 (5 bases). V was clipped by 0 bases and J by 2 bases, with 14 bases between them. Per the germline V gene, CDR1 is LGHNA and CDR2 is YNFKEQ. The CDR3 is made up of 18 amino acids. CDR3 DNA: TGTGCCAGCAGCCAAGAGGCAGCCGGAGGAACTGGGGCCAACGTCCTGACTTTC. Its translation is CASSQEAAGGTGANVLTF.

This chain joins TRBV10-2 and TRBJ2-5; D unresolved. The germline V gene has CDR1 WSHSY and CDR2 SAAADI. V lost 6 bases, J lost 3 bases, and 11 bases lay in between. The CDR3 covers 13 residues. CDR3 sequence (DNA): TGCGCCAGCAGGGTCCTACTGGAAGAGACCCAGTACTTC. Amino acid sequence: CASRVLLEETQYF.

This clone was detected only a few times. The chain couples TRBV2 to TRBJ2-1; 12 positions match TRBD2. The CDR3 loop spans 15 amino acids. With 6 bases clipped from V and 5 bases from J, the junction kept 5 bases outside the gene matches. Per the germline V gene, CDR1 is SNHLY and CDR2 is FYNNEI. The CDR3 DNA reads as TGTGCCAGCAGACGAGCTAGCGGGAGGGACAATGAGCAGTTCTTC. Encoded protein: CASRRASGRDNEQFF.

This clone appeared a single time. The genes are TRBV7-2 and TRBJ1-2; the D gene is possibly TRBD1 (5 bases). The V end lost 5 bases, the J end lost 7 bases, and 14 bases lay between the germline ends. The germline CDR1 and CDR2 sequences are SGHTA and FQGNSA. There are 13 residues in the CDR3. The CDR3 spells CASSRDSVGGYTF. Here the CDR3 DNA reads TGTGCCAGCAGCCGCGACAGCGTGGGTGGCTACACCTTC.

This chain links TRBV9 with TRBJ1-1; D uncertain. Germline-derived CDR1 and CDR2 are SGDLS and YYNGEE. V was clipped by 2 bases and J by 11 bases, with 16 bases between them. There are 13 residues in the CDR3. The chain's CDR3 is CASSVGPSFGAFF. In DNA form, the CDR3 reads TGTGCCAGCAGCGTGGGTCCGAGCTTCGGGGCTTTCTTT.

The chain is built from TRBV4-3 and TRBJ1-4; TRBD1 matches 9 bases. CDR1 is LGHNA and CDR2 is YSLEER in the germline V gene. The CDR3 runs to 14 residues. V dropped 4 bases and J dropped 7; count of bases not matched to a gene: 4. CDR3 nucleotides: TGCGCCAGCAGCCCCACAGGGGGCTTTGAAAAACTGTTTTTT. Its translation: CASSPTGGFEKLFF.

This clone was observed a handful of times. This chain uses TRBV7-9 with TRBJ2-7; D gene ambiguous. The CDR3 covers 12 residues. V was trimmed by 3 bases and J by 4 bases, leaving 7 bases between them. Germline lookup yields CDR1 SEHNR and CDR2 FQNEAQ (reference sequence). DNA for the CDR3: TGTGCCAGCAGCTTTTCCGAGTACGAGCAGTACTTC. It specifies CASSFSEYEQYF.

The rearrangement joins TRBV11-3 to TRBJ2-7; TRBD2 agrees at 7 bases. Germline-derived CDR1 and CDR2 are SGHNT and YENEEA. J lost 1 base, V lost 5 bases, and 11 bases had no gene match. The CDR3 is 16 residues long. Here the CDR3 reads CASSALSGGPSYEQYF. In DNA, the CDR3 is TGTGCCAGCAGCGCCCTTTCGGGAGGACCTTCCTACGAGCAGTACTTC.

V gene TRBV30 combines with J gene TRBJ2-2; D gene ambiguous. The CDR3 has 14 residues. CDR1 and CDR2 from the germline V gene are GTSNPN and SVGIG (reference sequence). Trimming took off 6 bases at V and 1 base at J, with 12 bases between the two ends. The DNA of the CDR3 is TGTGCCTGCCCCCTGGGCAGGAACACCGGGGAGCTGTTTTTT. Translation gives CACPLGRNTGELFF.

The chain employs TRBV7-8 and TRBJ2-7; TRBD2 matches at 12 bases. V lost 8 bases to trimming and J lost 5 bases; unmatched junction nucleotides: 16. The germline V gene has CDR1 SGHVS and CDR2 FQNEAQ. This CDR3 contains 17 residues. The CDR3 DNA follows: TGTGCCAGCGTAGGAGACCCCGGGACTAGCGGGTTCCACGAGCAGTACTTC. It yields the protein CASVGDPGTSGFHEQYF.